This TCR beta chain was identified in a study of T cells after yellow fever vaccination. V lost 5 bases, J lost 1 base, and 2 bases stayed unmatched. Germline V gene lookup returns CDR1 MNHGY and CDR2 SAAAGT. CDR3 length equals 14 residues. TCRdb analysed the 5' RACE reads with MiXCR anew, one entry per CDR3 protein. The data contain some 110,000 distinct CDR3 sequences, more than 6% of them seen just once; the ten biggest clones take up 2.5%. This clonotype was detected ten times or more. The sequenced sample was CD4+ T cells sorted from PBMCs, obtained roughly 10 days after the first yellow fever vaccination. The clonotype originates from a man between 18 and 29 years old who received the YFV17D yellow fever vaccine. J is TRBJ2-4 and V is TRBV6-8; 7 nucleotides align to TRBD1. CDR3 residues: CASSGRGAKNIQYF. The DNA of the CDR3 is TGTGCCAGCAGTGGCAGGGGGGCCAAAAACATTCAGTACTTC.